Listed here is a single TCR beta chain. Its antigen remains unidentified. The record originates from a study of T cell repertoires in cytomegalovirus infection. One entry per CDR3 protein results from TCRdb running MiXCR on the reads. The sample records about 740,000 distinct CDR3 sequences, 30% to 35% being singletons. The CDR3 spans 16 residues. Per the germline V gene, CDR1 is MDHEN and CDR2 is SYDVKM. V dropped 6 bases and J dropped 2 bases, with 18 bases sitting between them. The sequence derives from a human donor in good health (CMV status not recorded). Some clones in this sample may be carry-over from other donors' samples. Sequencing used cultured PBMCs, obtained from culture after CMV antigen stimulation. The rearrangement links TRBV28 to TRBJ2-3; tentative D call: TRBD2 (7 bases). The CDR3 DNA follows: TGTGCCAGCAGACTCGAGGGGGGGCGAATCACAGATACGCAGTATTTT. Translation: CASRLEGGRITDTQYF. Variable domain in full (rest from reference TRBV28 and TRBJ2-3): DVKVTQSSRYLVKRTGEKVFLECVQDMDHENMFWYRQDPGLGLRLIYFSYDVKMKEKGDIPEGYSVSREKKERFSLILESASTNQTSMYLCASRLEGGRITDTQYFGPGTRLTVL.